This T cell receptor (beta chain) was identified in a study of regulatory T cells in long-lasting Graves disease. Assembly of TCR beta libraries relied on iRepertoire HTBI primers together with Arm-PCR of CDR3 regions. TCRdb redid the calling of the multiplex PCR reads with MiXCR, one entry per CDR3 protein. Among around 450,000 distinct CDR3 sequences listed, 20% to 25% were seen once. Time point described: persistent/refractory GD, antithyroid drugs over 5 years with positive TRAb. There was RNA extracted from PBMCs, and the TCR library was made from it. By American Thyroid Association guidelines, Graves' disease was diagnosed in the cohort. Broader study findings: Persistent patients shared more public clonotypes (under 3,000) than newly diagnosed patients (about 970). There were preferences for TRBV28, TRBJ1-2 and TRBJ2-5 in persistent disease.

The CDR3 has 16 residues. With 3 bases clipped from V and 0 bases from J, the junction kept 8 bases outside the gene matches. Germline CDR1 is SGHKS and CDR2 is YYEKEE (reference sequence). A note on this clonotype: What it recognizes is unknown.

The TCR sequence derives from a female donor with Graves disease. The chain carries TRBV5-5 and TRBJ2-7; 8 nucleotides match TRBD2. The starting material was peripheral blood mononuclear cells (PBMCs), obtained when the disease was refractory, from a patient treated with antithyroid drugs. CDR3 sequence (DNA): TGTGCCAGCAGCTCGGAACTAGCGGCACTCTCCTACGAGCAGTACTTC. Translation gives CASSSELAALSYEQYF.